The T cell receptor beta chain under discussion was sequenced for a study of blood T cells in healthy people across ages (dated by TCRdb to about 2015). About the study as a whole: Template switching captured roughly one uniquely barcoded TCR beta cDNA molecule per two T cells in model experiments. Using deep sequencing normalized with unique cDNA molecular identifiers, the study measured how TCR beta repertoire diversity changes with age. Four age groups were formed from the donors: young (average approximately 15 years), middle-aged (just under 40), aged (around 68) and long-lived (more than 75). To avoid experimental bias, donors of different ages were distributed randomly across sequencing lanes. Two additional independent replicas of 1 million unique cDNA reads from the same blood draw were analyzed for two donors (one aged 18 to 30 and one aged 80 or older).

The donors were roughly 39 Caucasian individuals from Russia, aged roughly 6 to 95 years, who were systemically healthy. Each donor gave ten milliliters of peripheral blood, drawn into EDTA-treated Vacutainer tubes. Ficoll-Paque density-gradient centrifugation was used to isolate PBMCs, with at least 6 million obtained per sample. Total RNA was extracted from PBMCs with Trizol reagent, with at least 5.5 micrograms obtained per sample. The percentages of naive CD45RAhigh/CD27high T cells were determined by flow cytometry on a PBMC aliquot from every donor. Broad study findings and their caveats: Compared with the aged group, more naive CD4+ T cells, fewer expanded clones and increased TCR diversity were shown by the long-lived group, suggesting age selection. Estimates of total diversity from one million sequenced T cells were regarded as lower bounds and underestimates. As age increased, observed TCR beta diversity per million T cells dropped in a roughly linear way, and a significant reduction was already evident by age roughly 40. Bulk unsorted PBMC profiling prevented conclusive comparison of naive and antigen-experienced compartments. The CMV infection status of donors was not known, potentially confounding age-related changes in expanded clonotypes. The percentage of naive T cells measured by flow cytometry correlated strongly with observed TCR beta diversity.

Receptors were amplified or captured by 5' RACE. TCRdb shows the sequencer as Illumina HiSeq 2500. A second PCR of 7 to 11 cycles was performed with a sample-barcoded 5' primer and a J-beta primer mix. Each TCR beta cDNA molecule received a unique molecular identifier from a template-switch 5' adaptor carrying 12 random nucleotides. Each sample yielded at least 2.5 million CDR3-containing paired-end reads. First-strand cDNA synthesis was performed from all RNA using the Mint cDNA synthesis kit, with priming by a TRBC-specific oligonucleotide. All cDNA was treated with uracil-DNA glycosylase and then went through a first 18-cycle PCR with the universal primers M1SS and BC2_uni_R. The source study handled its data this way. Normalization of each sample was performed by random selection of 1 million high-quality reads, each carrying a distinct molecular identifier. Reads with shared molecular identifiers were discarded instead of being binned into consensus sequences. MiTCR, run with a Q25 quality threshold and the strictest error-elimination algorithm, handled CDR3 identification, clonotype clustering and error correction. Lower-bound total TCR beta diversity was estimated with a nonparametric unseen species model using Euler transformation. The public reads were reprocessed in TCRdb via fastp at Q25 and MiXCR, keeping in-frame beta chains. Rows matching on CDR3 protein sequence are summarized as one entry with the most common DNA and genes. The V and J calls here are based on TCRdb, not the publication. The sample table records about 580,000 distinct CDR3 sequences; 40% to 50% of these occur just once. The ten largest clonotypes hold 20% to 25% of the sample.

Of note for this clonotype: Its antigen target is currently unknown. No much larger clone is present one base from it, and per-base qualities are unavailable.

The germline V and J ends show losses of 4 bases and 9 bases respectively, and no gene match explains 7 bases of the junction. The CDR3 covers 15 residues, taking in both the cysteine and the phenylalanine. Only the CDR3 DNA stays, 45 bases, in frame from base 1. The material sequenced was blood. The source is a man older than 75 in good health. This chain joins TRBV12-3 or TRBV12-4 to TRBJ2-1; the junction holds 12 bases that match TRBD2. Here the CDR3 is given as CASSSLAGGPVEQFF. The DNA is TGTGCCAGCAGTTCTCTAGCGGGGGGGCCGGTTGAGCAGTTCTTC.